Listed below are T cell receptor beta chains from one sample, sequenced in a study of blood T cell repertoires in COVID-19. Measured with immunoSEQ multiplex PCR; TCRdb has only the in-frame clones, and not every one. The sample yields some 340,000 clones, 85% seen once. The source material was peripheral blood. The source is a woman between 18 and 29 years old with acute or convalescent COVID-19. The CDR3 runs from the conserved cysteine through the conserved F or W. A D gene is named only where the DNA matches it firmly. Only some rows state a clone size, as once, few, many or a class for expanded clones.

TRBV19,.,.,TRBJ2-7,CASSPGGASYEQYF,TGTGCCAGTAGCCCCGGGGGAGCCTCCTACGAGCAGTACTTC
TRBV11-2,once,TRBD1,TRBJ1-5,CASSQGQVNQPQHF,TGTGCCAGCAGCCAGGGACAGGTCAATCAGCCCCAGCATTTT
TRBV19,.,TRBD1,TRBJ1-4,CASRPGQKMGTNEKLFF,TGTGCCAGTAGACCGGGACAGAAAATGGGAACTAATGAAAAACTGTTTTTT
TRBV2,.,.,TRBJ2-7,CASSPDRSSYEQYF,TGTGCCAGCAGTCCTGATCGCAGCTCCTACGAGCAGTACTTC
TRBV7-9,few,TRBD1,TRBJ1-5,CASSDRGSQPQHF,TGTGCCAGCAGCGACAGGGGCAGTCAGCCCCAGCATTTT
TRBV28,.,TRBD2,TRBJ2-1,CATVGTSGYNEQFF,TGTGCCACCGTCGGGACTAGCGGATACAATGAGCAGTTCTTC
TRBV28,.,TRBD1,TRBJ1-1,CASSPMTGQGMNTEAFF,TGTGCCAGCAGCCCTATGACGGGACAGGGGATGAACACTGAAGCTTTCTTT
TRBV5-1,.,.,TRBJ1-2,CASYSSALGYTF,TGCGCCAGCTACTCCTCAGCGCTTGGCTACACCTTC
TRBV3-1/TRBV3-2,.,.,TRBJ2-5,CASSQFLTSGETQYF,TGTGCCAGCAGCCAGTTTCTCACTTCAGGCGAGACCCAGTACTTC
TRBV20-1,.,.,TRBJ1-1,CSARQNTEAFF,TGCAGTGCTAGACAGAACACTGAAGCTTTCTTT
TRBV15,few,.,TRBJ1-4,CATSRVRDEKLFF,TGTGCCACCAGCAGAGTGAGGGATGAAAAACTGTTTTTT
TRBV9,.,TRBD2,TRBJ2-5,CASSVVTSGQETQYF,TGTGCCAGCAGCGTAGTAACTAGCGGGCAAGAGACCCAGTACTTC
TRBV18,.,TRBD1,TRBJ2-6,CASSGGQGAPGANVLTF,TGTGCCAGCTCAGGAGGACAGGGGGCGCCTGGGGCCAACGTCCTGACTTTC
TRBV19,once,TRBD1,TRBJ1-6,CASSRPGQGSFHLHF,TGTGCCAGTAGTCGACCGGGACAGGGTTCTTTTCACCTCCACTTT
TRBV7-6,.,.,TRBJ1-3,CASSLGRQKAGNTIYF,TGTGCCAGCAGCTTAGGCAGGCAAAAAGCTGGAAACACCATATATTTT
TRBV10-3,.,TRBD1,TRBJ1-2,CAISESGGQGDGYTF,TGTGCCATCAGTGAGTCGGGAGGACAGGGGGATGGCTACACCTTC
TRBV10-3,.,.,TRBJ1-5,CAISESRQGRGHF,TGTGCCATCAGTGAGTCAAGGCAGGGCAGAGGGCATTTT
TRBV14,.,.,TRBJ1-6,CASSQTGYNSPLHF,TGTGCCAGCAGTCAAACAGGTTATAATTCACCCCTCCACTTT
TRBV9,once,TRBD2,TRBJ2-1,CASSVQGREDEQFF,TGTGCCAGCAGCGTGCAGGGCCGGGAGGATGAGCAGTTCTTC
TRBV21-1,few,.,TRBJ1-2,CASSKSPCGVDYGYTF,TGTGCCAGCAGCAAAAGCCCATGCGGGGTCGACTATGGCTACACCTTC
TRBV6-2/TRBV6-3,.,TRBD1,TRBJ2-7,CASSPGPGTGAYEQYF,TGTGCCAGCAGCCCTGGGCCCGGGACAGGGGCCTACGAGCAGTACTTC
TRBV19,.,.,TRBJ2-3,CASSNFDRPTDTQYF,TGTGCCAGTAGTAATTTCGACAGACCCACAGATACGCAGTATTTT
TRBV9,once,.,TRBJ2-1,CASSSPDSPVPYNEQFF,TGTGCCAGCAGCTCTCCGGACAGCCCCGTCCCCTACAATGAGCAGTTCTTC
TRBV19,few,.,TRBJ1-6,CASLPGSYNSPLHF,TGTGCCAGTCTCCCCGGCTCCTATAATTCACCCCTCCACTTT
TRBV6-5,.,.,TRBJ1-3,CASSYDKDRVGNTIYF,TGTGCCAGCAGTTACGACAAAGACAGAGTCGGAAACACCATATATTTT
TRBV28,.,.,TRBJ1-4,CASSLGQGGEKLFF,TGTGCCAGCAGTTTGGGTCAGGGAGGAGAAAAACTGTTTTTT
TRBV18,.,TRBD1,TRBJ1-5,CASSPSTGDNQPQHF,TGTGCCAGCTCACCATCGACAGGGGACAATCAGCCCCAGCATTTT
TRBV6-5,.,.,TRBJ1-6,CASLDRGRGNSPLHF,TGTGCCAGTTTGGACCGGGGAAGAGGAAACTCACCCCTCCACTTT
TRBV13,.,.,TRBJ2-1,CASSSPFSRGSSYNEQFF,TGTGCCAGCAGCTCCCCGTTCTCGAGGGGGAGCTCCTACAATGAGCAGTTCTTC
TRBV7-3,once,TRBD2,TRBJ2-1,CASSPSPGTSGRVEQFF,TGTGCCAGCAGCCCGAGCCCCGGGACTAGCGGGCGGGTTGAGCAGTTCTTC
TRBV6-5,.,TRBD2,TRBJ2-3,CASSYGSGRAGDTQYF,TGTGCCAGCAGTTACGGTAGCGGGAGGGCCGGAGATACGCAGTATTTT
TRBV6-2/TRBV6-3,.,TRBD2,TRBJ2-7,CASSYSMGGRGAYEQYF,TGTGCCAGCAGTTACTCGATGGGCGGGAGGGGGGCCTACGAGCAGTACTTC
TRBV30,.,.,TRBJ1-1,CAWSVHSDTEAFF,TGTGCCTGGAGTGTACACAGTGACACTGAAGCTTTCTTT
TRBV7-8,.,TRBD1,TRBJ1-2,CASSPGGLYGYTF,TGTGCCAGCAGCCCAGGGGGATTATATGGCTACACCTTC
TRBV5-4,.,TRBD1,TRBJ1-2,CASSPKPGQLLYGYTF,TGTGCCAGCAGCCCTAAACCGGGACAGCTACTCTATGGCTACACCTTC
TRBV18,.,.,TRBJ1-5,CASSLGTTDQPQHF,TGTGCCAGCTCACTCGGGACAACAGATCAGCCCCAGCATTTT
TRBV9,.,.,TRBJ1-2,CASSVEFGGGYTF,TGTGCCAGCAGCGTAGAGTTCGGGGGTGGCTACACCTTC
TRBV11-2,.,.,TRBJ1-2,CASSLVQNLYGYTF,TGTGCCAGCAGCTTAGTTCAGAACCTCTATGGCTACACCTTC
TRBV6-1,.,TRBD2,TRBJ2-2,CASSGSSGRNTGELFF,TGTGCCAGCAGTGGATCTAGCGGGCGGAACACCGGGGAGCTGTTTTTT
TRBV19,.,.,TRBJ2-1,CASSIGGNEQFF,TGTGCCAGTAGTATTGGGGGGAATGAGCAGTTCTTC
TRBV4-1,.,TRBD1,TRBJ1-2,CASSQEGQGYRYYGYTF,TGCGCCAGCAGCCAAGAGGGACAGGGGTACCGATACTATGGCTACACCTTC
TRBV5-6,.,.,TRBJ2-5,CASSLSGEETQYF,TGTGCCAGCAGCTTGTCGGGAGAAGAGACCCAGTACTTC
TRBV6-1,.,TRBD1,TRBJ1-4,CASSELTGANEKLFF,TGTGCCAGCAGTGAGCTGACAGGGGCAAATGAAAAACTGTTTTTT
TRBV6-2/TRBV6-3,.,TRBD1,TRBJ1-2,CASSYSMTGLYGYTF,TGTGCCAGCAGTTACTCGATGACAGGGCTGTATGGCTACACCTTC
TRBV24-1,few,.,TRBJ2-2,CATSEGPGGELFF,TGTGCCACCAGTGAGGGCCCCGGCGGGGAGCTGTTTTTT
TRBV30,.,.,TRBJ1-4,CAWSWREGEKLFF,TGTGCCTGGAGTTGGCGGGAGGGGGAAAAACTGTTTTTT
TRBV6-5,.,.,TRBJ1-6,CASNREGSPLHF,TGTGCCAGCAACAGGGAGGGTTCACCCCTCCACTTT
TRBV7-3,once,.,TRBJ2-2,CASTFGRGAGELFF,TGTGCCAGCACCTTCGGAAGGGGCGCCGGGGAGCTGTTTTTT
TRBV13,few,.,TRBJ1-2,CASSGGRGYHGYTF,TGTGCCAGCAGCGGCGGGAGGGGGTACCATGGCTACACCTTC
TRBV7-3,.,TRBD2,TRBJ2-3,CASSVTSGGADTQYF,TGTGCCAGCAGCGTAACTAGCGGGGGGGCAGATACGCAGTATTTT
TRBV3-1/TRBV3-2,.,.,TRBJ1-1,CASSQERGRNTEAFF,TGTGCCAGCAGCCAAGAGAGAGGCAGAAACACTGAAGCTTTCTTT